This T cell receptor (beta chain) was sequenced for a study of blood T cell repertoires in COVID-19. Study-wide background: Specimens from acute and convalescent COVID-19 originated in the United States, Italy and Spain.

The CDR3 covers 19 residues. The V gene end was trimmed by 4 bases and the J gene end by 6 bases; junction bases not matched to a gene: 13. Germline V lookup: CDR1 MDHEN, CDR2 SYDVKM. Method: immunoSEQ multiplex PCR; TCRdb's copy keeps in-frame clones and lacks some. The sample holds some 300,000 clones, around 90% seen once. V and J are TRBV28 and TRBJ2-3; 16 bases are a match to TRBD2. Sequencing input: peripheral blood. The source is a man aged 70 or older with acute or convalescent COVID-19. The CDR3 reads CASSSNPGLAGGPRDTQYF. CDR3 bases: TGTGCCAGCAGTTCGAACCCGGGACTAGCGGGAGGGCCCCGGGATACGCAGTATTTT.